This note documents a single T cell receptor beta chain sequence. The sample holds other DNA sequences that translate to the same CDR3. In the original processing: Estimates of nucleated cell counts were drawn from the amplification of reference gene primers. Produced via immunoSEQ multiplex PCR; TCRdb's table is partial and in-frame only. Clone size and V and J calls were adopted from that table, with D and trimming inferred from the DNA. The sample has around 300,000 clones, 75% to 90% seen once; the top ten hold under 3%. This specimen comes from a study of blood T cell repertoires in COVID-19. Study as a whole: From T cells, B-cell-depleted T cells, or PBMCs came the material, which was cDNA or gDNA.

Germline assignment: CDR1 SGDLS and CDR2 YYNGEE. This CDR3 region has 16 residues. Trimming took 2 bases from V and 4 from J; bases not matched to a gene: 3. The Seattle patients, enrolled during active infection, were followed longitudinally. The sequenced material came from peripheral blood. The clonotype was recovered from a woman under 40 with COVID-19, enrolled during active disease. The chain links TRBV9 to TRBJ2-1; TRBD2 aligns across 13 bases. Here the CDR3 DNA reads TGTGCCAGCAGCGTTGGGGGACTAGCGGGATACAATGAGCAGTTCTTC. Amino acids: CASSVGGLAGYNEQFF.